Listed below are T cell receptor beta chains from one sample, sequenced in a study of immune evolution from preneoplasia to lung adenocarcinoma. Using immunoSEQ multiplex PCR, the repertoire was profiled, and TCRdb retains in-frame clones only, with some absent. Of roughly 38,000 clones in the sample, about 73% are singletons; the top ten hold approximately 6.5%. Sample: FFPE invasive lung adenocarcinoma tissue. These receptors originate from a person aged 55 to 70 with lung adenocarcinoma. Both conserved end residues are part of each CDR3. A D gene is named only where the DNA matches it firmly. Part of the rows lack a size; the others show once, few, many or a class for expanded clones.

CASIGETGWTEAFF TGTGCCAGCATCGGGGAGACAGGGTGGACTGAAGCTTTCTTT TRBV6-1 TRBD1 TRBJ1-1 -
CASSLDGTASYEQYF TGTGCCAGCAGCTTAGATGGGACGGCCTCCTACGAGCAGTACTTC TRBV7-3 - TRBJ2-7 -
CASTSQGSTGELFF TGTGCCAGCACTAGTCAGGGGAGCACCGGGGAGCTGTTTTTT TRBV6-1 - TRBJ2-2 -
CASSLDLTEAFF TGTGCCAGCAGCTTAGACCTCACTGAAGCTTTCTTT TRBV7-9 - TRBJ1-1 -
CASRTTGAGNTIYF TGTGCCAGCAGGACAACGGGAGCTGGAAACACCATATATTTT TRBV2 - TRBJ1-3 -
CASSSAGGGSYEQYF TGTGCCAGCAGTTCAGCGGGAGGGGGGTCCTACGAGCAGTACTTC TRBV6-5 TRBD2 TRBJ2-7 -
CASWDSGQNTDTQYF TGTGCCAGTTGGGACTCCGGTCAGAACACAGATACGCAGTATTTT TRBV7-9 - TRBJ2-3 few
CASSLFWTGGFNQPQHF TGTGCCAGCAGTTTATTTTGGACAGGGGGCTTTAATCAGCCCCAGCATTTT TRBV28 TRBD1 TRBJ1-5 -
CASSLGSGGRAFYEQYF TGTGCCAGCAGCTTAGGGTCGGGCGGGAGGGCCTTCTACGAGCAGTACTTC TRBV7-9 TRBD2 TRBJ2-7 -
CASSLAGKGYQPQHF TGCGCCAGCAGCTTGGCAGGGAAAGGGTATCAGCCCCAGCATTTT TRBV5-1 - TRBJ1-5 -
CASSRGAYEQYF TGTGCCAGCAGTCGGGGGGCCTACGAGCAGTACTTC TRBV25-1 TRBD2 TRBJ2-7 -
CASSMIRGRNEQFF TGTGCCAGCAGCATGATCAGGGGGCGGAATGAGCAGTTCTTC TRBV13 TRBD1 TRBJ2-1 -
CASSLRQPSSGNTIYF TGTGCCAGCAGCCTCAGACAGCCGAGCTCTGGAAACACCATATATTTT TRBV7-8 - TRBJ1-3 few
CASSQDGGGGTNEQFF TGCGCCAGCAGCCAAGACGGCGGGGGGGGGACTAATGAGCAGTTCTTC TRBV4-1 TRBD2 TRBJ2-1 -
CASGSGTSNQPQHF TGTGCTAGTGGTTCGGGGACATCTAATCAGCCCCAGCATTTT TRBV12-5 - TRBJ1-5 -
CASSLASTDTQYF TGTGCCAGCAGCTTAGCGAGCACAGATACGCAGTATTTT TRBV11-3 - TRBJ2-3 -
CSALHAGELFF TGCAGTGCGCTCCACGCCGGGGAGCTGTTTTTT TRBV20-1 - TRBJ2-2 -
CASSIRGDRTQETQYF TGTGCCAGCAGCATACGAGGGGACAGGACCCAAGAGACCCAGTACTTC TRBV9 TRBD1 TRBJ2-5 once
CASSPERTFYEQYF TGTGCCAGCAGCCCGGAGCGGACGTTCTACGAGCAGTACTTC TRBV7-2 - TRBJ2-7 -
CASSVALAGNIYEQFF TGTGCCAGCAGCGTGGCCCTAGCGGGAAATATCTATGAGCAGTTCTTC TRBV9 TRBD2 TRBJ2-1 -
CASSLGTGIFGEQYF TGTGCCAGCAGCTTAGGGACAGGGATTTTCGGCGAGCAGTACTTC TRBV11-3 TRBD1 TRBJ2-7 -
CASSAHMNTEAFF TGTGCCAGCAGCGCCCACATGAACACTGAAGCTTTCTTT TRBV9 - TRBJ1-1 -
CASSLTSASSYNEQFF TGTGCCAGCAGCTTAACGTCGGCTAGCTCCTACAATGAGCAGTTCTTC TRBV7-3 - TRBJ2-1 -
CASSVSWERETQYF TGTGCCAGCAGCGTCTCGTGGGAGAGGGAGACCCAGTACTTC TRBV5-6 - TRBJ2-5 -
CATGPGGDVYEQYF TGTGCCACCGGGCCGGGAGGGGATGTCTACGAGCAGTACTTC TRBV15 TRBD2 TRBJ2-7 -
CASRRQGDGYTF TGTGCCAGCAGACGACAGGGGGATGGCTACACCTTC TRBV7-2 TRBD1 TRBJ1-2 -
CASSSTGGYYGYTF TGTGCCAGCAGTTCAACAGGGGGCTACTATGGCTACACCTTC TRBV28 TRBD1 TRBJ1-2 -
CATSRRFGLTYNEQFF TGTGCCACCAGCAGAAGGTTCGGGTTGACCTACAATGAGCAGTTCTTC TRBV15 - TRBJ2-1 -
CASSATSGRTNEQFF TGTGCCAGCAGCGCAACTAGCGGGAGGACAAATGAGCAGTTCTTC TRBV9 TRBD2 TRBJ2-1 -
CASPPRRDYEQYF TGTGCCAGCCCCCCAAGGCGGGACTACGAGCAGTACTTC TRBV9 - TRBJ2-7 -
CAWSVLGDPLSGANVLTF TGTGCCTGGAGTGTATTGGGGGACCCCCTCTCTGGGGCCAACGTCCTGACTTTC TRBV30 - TRBJ2-6 once
CASRAGTSGPQYF TGTGCCAGCAGGGCCGGGACTAGCGGCCCGCAGTACTTC TRBV2 TRBD2 TRBJ2-7 few
CASSLQGSTEAFF TGTGCCAGCAGCTTACAGGGTAGCACTGAAGCTTTCTTT TRBV11-3 - TRBJ1-1 few
CSAGGHGEQYF TGCAGTGCTGGGGGTCATGGCGAGCAGTACTTC TRBV20-1 - TRBJ2-7 -
CASTGRNEQFF TGTGCCAGTACGGGACGCAATGAGCAGTTCTTC TRBV19 - TRBJ2-1 -
CASSLGYTEAFF TGTGCCAGCAGTTTAGGGTACACTGAAGCTTTCTTT TRBV28 - TRBJ1-1 few
CASSKRAGGLDTQYF TGTGCCAGCAGCAAACGCGCGGGAGGGCTAGATACGCAGTATTTT TRBV7-3 TRBD2 TRBJ2-3 -
CASSPYQAAGWTRAGELFF TGTGCCAGCAGCCCATATCAGGCGGCAGGCTGGACTAGGGCAGGGGAGCTGTTTTTT TRBV5-6 TRBD2 TRBJ2-2 -
CASSFLAGTNNEQFF TGTGCCAGCAGCTTCCTAGCGGGGACTAACAATGAGCAGTTCTTC TRBV7-8 TRBD2 TRBJ2-1 once
CTSRQGGSGPYSNQPQHF TGCACCAGCAGACAGGGGGGGTCAGGGCCTTATAGCAATCAGCCCCAGCATTTT TRBV1 - TRBJ1-5 -
CASSTMGSPQHF TGTGCCAGTAGTACCATGGGATCCCCCCAGCATTTT TRBV19 - TRBJ1-5 -
CASSQDKGRPSYEQYF TGTGCCAGCAGCCAAGATAAAGGCCGGCCTTCCTACGAGCAGTACTTC TRBV4-2 - TRBJ2-7 -
CASSLMDRGFQPQHF TGTGCCAGCAGCTTGATGGACAGGGGGTTTCAGCCCCAGCATTTT TRBV7-2 TRBD1 TRBJ1-5 -
CASSTHRGQSNEKLFF TGTGCCAGCAGTACCCACAGGGGCCAATCTAATGAAAAACTGTTTTTT TRBV28 TRBD1 TRBJ1-4 -
CASSRQGFSYEQYF TGCGCCAGCAGTAGACAGGGGTTTTCCTACGAGCAGTACTTC TRBV10-2 TRBD1 TRBJ2-7 -
CASHPGRGNEQFF TGTGCCAGCCACCCCGGGAGAGGCAATGAGCAGTTCTTC TRBV2 - TRBJ2-1 -
CASSLDLNLEKLFF TGTGCCAGCAGCCTGGACTTGAATTTAGAAAAACTGTTTTTT TRBV6-5 - TRBJ1-4 -
CASSTGRAGSTDTQYF TGTGCCAGCAGCACCGGGAGGGCCGGTAGCACAGATACGCAGTATTTT TRBV11-3 TRBD2 TRBJ2-3 -
CASSSYYEQYF TGTGCCAGCAGCAGCTACTACGAGCAGTACTTC TRBV28 - TRBJ2-7 -
CASSLNSRTSGNTIYF TGCGCCAGCAGCTTGAATAGTCGGACCTCTGGAAACACCATATATTTT TRBV5-1 - TRBJ1-3 once
CSVEWGAMGYGYTF TGCAGCGTTGAATGGGGGGCGATGGGCTATGGCTACACCTTC TRBV29-1 - TRBJ1-2 -